Below, 27 T cell receptor beta chains from the same sample are listed, as sequenced in a study of T cells in Graves' hyperthyroidism and ophthalmopathy. RNA transcripts yielded amplified TCR beta CDR3 regions. An initial round of RT-PCR targeting the TCR CDR3 relied on the HTBI primer set. TCRdb re-analysed the multiplex PCR reads in MiXCR, keeping a single row per CDR3 protein. This repertoire shows around 450,000 distinct CDR3 sequences, more than 15% found once; its top ten account for roughly 8%. The source material was blood. The receptors were gathered from a young woman with Graves' hyperthyroidism.

This clonotype was observed many times. The J gene is TRBJ2-7, the V gene TRBV9, with a weak D call TRBD2 (5 bases). The CDR3 has 14 amino acids. From germline, CDR1 is SGDLS and CDR2 YYNGEE. V was shortened by 5 bases and J by 5 bases, with 17 bases between the two germline ends. The CDR3 loop is CASSSTRGWNEQYF. The DNA of the CDR3 is TGTGCCAGCAGTTCAACTCGGGGATGGAACGAGCAGTACTTC.

The chain has TRBV7-9 and TRBJ2-5; 8 positions agree with TRBD2. Trimming took 0 bases from V and 1 from J; bases not matched to a gene: 7. Germline CDR1 reads SEHNR; CDR2 reads FQNEAQ (reference sequence). This CDR3 spans 17 amino acids. This CDR3 reads CASSLARGSGGQETQYF. CDR3 bases: TGTGCCAGCAGCTTAGCGCGGGGCAGCGGGGGCCAAGAGACCCAGTACTTC.

There are many counts of this clonotype. A much larger clone differs from this one at a single base, so this may be a read error. V gene TRBV20-1 combines with J gene TRBJ2-7, with 10 bases fitting TRBD2. The ends lost 7 bases at V and 6 bases at J; junction bases unmatched: 9. The CDR3 loop spans 13 amino acids. In germline, CDR1 is DFQATT, CDR2 SNEGSKA (reference sequence). In DNA, the CDR3 is TGCAGTGGGAAAGCGGGAGGGGGTGGCGAGCAGTACTTC. Translation: CSGKAGGGGEQYF.

With regard to this clonotype: A read error may be the cause here, since a much bigger clone is one base away. The chain employs TRBV3-1 and TRBJ1-5; tentative D call: TRBD1 (5 bases). Germline V gene sequence: CDR1 LGHDT, CDR2 YNNKEL (reference sequence). V was shortened by 2 bases and J by 11 bases, with 13 bases between the two germline ends. The CDR3 covers 13 residues. CDR3 region: CASSQSGTEAQHF. The CDR3 nucleotides are TGTGCCAGCAGCCAATCCGGGACTGAGGCCCAGCATTTT.

Ten or more counts support this clonotype. The chain recombines TRBV6-1 with TRBJ1-5; possible D gene TRBD1, 6 bases. V lost 6 bases, J lost 0 bases, and 12 bases lay in between. Germline V gives CDR1 MNHNS, CDR2 SASEGT. The CDR3 has 15 residues. The CDR3 coding sequence is TGTGCCAGCAGCGGGACAAGCAATAGCAATCAGCCCCAGCATTTT. Translation: CASSGTSNSNQPQHF.

The V gene is TRBV6-1, the J gene TRBJ1-5, with 7 bases fitting TRBD1. This CDR3 has 17 amino acids. With V trimmed by 2 bases and J by 0 bases, 7 bases remained unmatched. The V gene's germline CDR1 is MNHNS and CDR2 SASEGT. The CDR3 is CASSERAGQVSNQPQHF. CDR3 bases: TGTGCCAGCAGTGAAAGGGCTGGACAGGTTAGCAATCAGCCCCAGCATTTT.

At least ten counts were recorded for this clonotype. This chain links TRBV12-3 or TRBV12-4 with TRBJ1-2; TRBD1 aligns across 11 bases. With 4 bases clipped from V and 4 bases from J, the junction kept 5 bases outside the gene matches. The CDR3 loop spans 15 amino acids. The CDR3 region is CASSSPGTGGYGYTF. CDR3 nucleotides: TGTGCCAGCAGTTCACCCGGGACAGGGGGCTATGGCTACACCTTC.

The V gene is TRBV7-9, the J gene TRBJ1-2; D remains ambiguous. The CDR3 contains 13 residues. Germline V gene data show CDR1 as SEHNR and CDR2 as FQNEAQ (reference sequence). V was clipped by 7 bases and J by 2 bases, with 11 bases between them. CDR3 sequence (DNA): TGTGCCAGCACCTCCAGGACGAACTATGGCTACACCTTC. Protein sequence: CASTSRTNYGYTF.

This clonotype has a count of ten or more. The chain is built from TRBV2 and TRBJ1-2; no clear D. V lost 6 bases and J 8 bases, leaving 16 bases between the germline ends. From germline, CDR1 is SNHLY and CDR2 FYNNEI. The CDR3 spans 13 residues. The CDR3 here is CASRGDLGLGYTF. Here the CDR3 DNA reads TGTGCCAGCAGAGGAGACTTAGGATTGGGCTACACCTTC.

The V and J genes are TRBV6-2 or TRBV6-3 and TRBJ2-5; weak D call: TRBD2 (6 bases). V was pared by 5 bases and J by 5 bases, with 18 bases between. This CDR3 spans 15 amino acids. Germline CDR1 and CDR2: MNHEY and SVGEGT. For the CDR3, the DNA is TGTGCCAGCAGTCTCCGGGACTGGCCTGGGGAGACCCAGTACTTC. This codes for CASSLRDWPGETQYF.

The J gene is TRBJ2-1, the V gene TRBV6-6; D possibly uses TRBD1 or TRBD2 (5 bases each). The CDR3 is 14 amino acids. Germline CDR1 is MNHNY and CDR2 is SVGAGI (reference sequence). Trimming took off 2 bases at V and 0 bases at J, with 5 bases between the two ends. CDR3 protein: CASSYGGSYNEQFF. As DNA, the CDR3 is TGTGCCAGCAGTTACGGGGGCTCCTACAATGAGCAGTTCTTC.

This clonotype was seen at least ten times. V gene TRBV10-3 combines with J gene TRBJ1-2; D perhaps matches TRBD1 (6 bases). The V end lost 0 bases, the J end lost 4 bases, and 12 bases lay between the germline ends. CDR3 length: 15 amino acids. Germline V CDR1 and CDR2: ENHRY, SYGVKD. The CDR3 DNA sequence: TGTGCCATCAGTGAGTCGTGGGGGCGCATCTATGGCTACACCTTC. Residues: CAISESWGRIYGYTF.

The table lists this clonotype with many counts. V usage is TRBV27 and J usage is TRBJ2-7; D remains ambiguous. V was clipped by 0 bases and J by 5 bases, with 8 bases between them. Germline V lookup: CDR1 MNHEY, CDR2 SMNVEV (reference sequence). There are 13 residues in the CDR3. The DNA of the CDR3 is TGTGCCAGCAGTTTATCCGGACCGAACGAGCAGTACTTC. This translates into CASSLSGPNEQYF.

This clonotype was observed many times. The chain is built from TRBV14 and TRBJ2-2; TRBD1 is a possible D gene (5 bases). This CDR3 region has 15 residues. V shed 5 bases and J shed 1 base, with 11 bases lying between them. The germline gives CDR1 SGHDN, CDR2 FVKESK. The CDR3: CASSTRRGNTGELFF. In DNA, the CDR3 is TGTGCCAGCAGCACACGAAGGGGGAACACCGGGGAGCTGTTTTTT. Using reference TRBV14 and TRBJ2-2 for the parts outside the CDR3, the full variable domain is EAGVTQFPSHSVIEKGQTVTLRCDPISGHDNLYWYRRVMGKEIKFLLHFVKESKQDESGMPNNRFLAERTGGTYSTLKVQPAELEDSGVYFCASSTRRGNTGELFFGEGSRLTVL.

This clonotype was recorded a few times. J is TRBJ2-3 and V is TRBV19; possibly TRBD1 or TRBD2 for D (5 bases each). CDR3 size: 15 residues. Germline V lookup: CDR1 LNHDA, CDR2 SQIVND (reference sequence). The V and J ends lost 1 base and 3 bases respectively, with 11 bases between them. The CDR3: CASSIAGGGTDTQYF. The CDR3 DNA follows: TGTGCCAGTAGTATAGCTGGGGGTGGGACAGATACGCAGTATTTT.

The J gene is TRBJ1-5, the V gene TRBV19; TRBD1 might be the D (6 bases). This CDR3 spans 14 amino acids. V lost 6 bases to trimming and J lost 9 bases, with 18 bases between them. The germline gives CDR1 LNHDA, CDR2 SQIVND (reference sequence). CDR3 nucleotide sequence: TGTGCCAGTAGCGGACAGAGAGACATCTCGCCCCAGCATTTT. Residues: CASSGQRDISPQHF.

The V call is TRBV20-1, the J call TRBJ2-5; D is undetermined. Germline V gene lookup returns CDR1 DFQATT and CDR2 SNEGSKA (reference sequence). The CDR3 extends over 17 amino acids. V lost 0 bases and J 5 bases, leaving 22 bases between the germline ends. The CDR3 nucleotides read TGCAGTGCTAGAGATCCCCTAAGAGATCACCCAAAGGAGACCCAGTACTTC. Amino acid sequence: CSARDPLRDHPKETQYF.

This clonotype was counted many times. This chain connects TRBV28 to TRBJ2-7; possibly TRBD2 for D (6 bases). Germline values: CDR1 MDHEN, CDR2 SYDVKM. V was shortened by 7 bases and J by 6 bases, with 22 bases between the two germline ends. The CDR3 totals 15 residues. CDR3 bases: TGTGCCAGCAACGGGGGTCTAGGATTTTCCAGCGAGCAGTACTTC. This codes for CASNGGLGFSSEQYF.

This clonotype was observed at least ten times. The chain is built from TRBV6-5 and TRBJ2-7, with D hard to call. The length of the CDR3 is 17 residues. In germline, CDR1 is MNHEY, CDR2 SVGAGI. V was clipped by 2 bases and J by 2 bases, with 19 bases between them. The CDR3 is CASSYPQRTPGTYEQYF. The CDR3 DNA is TGTGCCAGCAGTTACCCGCAGCGCACACCCGGAACCTACGAGCAGTACTTC.

This clonotype was seen more than once but under ten times. The chain has TRBV4-1 and TRBJ1-5; TRBD1 is a possible D gene (6 bases). Trimming pared 5 bases from V and 5 bases from J, leaving 22 bases between. Germline CDR1 MGHRA, CDR2 YSYEKL. This CDR3 region has 17 residues. CDR3 nucleotides: TGCGCCAGCAGCTCCTGGACAGCCTATGGGACCCATCAGCCCCAGCATTTT. Protein product: CASSSWTAYGTHQPQHF.

Ten or more counts support this clonotype. This sequence joins TRBV18 and TRBJ2-7, with TRBD1 identical over 9 bases. The V gene's germline CDR1 is KGHSH and CDR2 LQKENI. V lost 3 bases and J lost 5; bases outside the gene matches: 8. The CDR3 has 15 amino acids. For the CDR3, the DNA is TGTGCCAGCTCACCGAGGCGGACAGGGGCGCACGAGCAGTACTTC. Protein: CASSPRRTGAHEQYF.

In its sample, this clonotype was seen many times. The chain couples TRBV20-1 to TRBJ2-2; 14 nucleotides line up with TRBD2. CDR3 length equals 16 residues. Germline lookup yields CDR1 DFQATT and CDR2 SNEGSKA (reference sequence). The trim removed 3 bases at V and 2 bases at J, leaving 2 bases unmatched. CDR3 in amino acids: CSASGLAGGNTGELFF. CDR3 DNA sequence: TGCAGTGCTAGTGGACTAGCGGGGGGTAACACCGGGGAGCTGTTTTTT.

This clonotype was counted many times. J is TRBJ2-3 and V is TRBV5-1; D ambiguous. With 1 base removed from V and 3 bases from J, the gap between germline ends came to 9 bases. There are 14 residues in the CDR3. Germline loops: CDR1 SGHRS, CDR2 YFSETQ. The CDR3 is CASSLMYPTDTQYF. The CDR3, as DNA: TGCGCCAGCAGCTTGATGTACCCTACAGATACGCAGTATTTT.

This clonotype was observed a handful of times. A much larger clone sits a single nucleotide away, making a read error possible. This chain joins TRBV2 and TRBJ2-3; 10 positions agree with TRBD2. V lost 5 bases, J lost 8 bases, and 7 bases stayed unmatched. The CDR3 sequence is 14 residues long. The germline V gene encodes CDR1 SNHLY and CDR2 FYNNEI. Here the CDR3 DNA reads TGTGCCAGCAGTCGAGCGGGAGGGGTGAGTACGCAGTATTTT. Its protein product is CASSRAGGVSTQYF.

This clonotype was seen once. This rearrangement joins TRBV11-2 to TRBJ2-1, with D possibly TRBD2 on 6 matching bases. The germline V gene encodes CDR1 SGHAT and CDR2 FQNNGV. Trimming shortened V by 6 bases and J by 0 bases, and 12 bases separated the two germline ends. The CDR3 is 15 amino acids. The CDR3 DNA reads TGTGCCAGCAGTTTGGGGGGTACCTCCTACAATGAGCAGTTCTTC. This gives the protein CASSLGGTSYNEQFF.

V and J are TRBV9 and TRBJ2-3; D call uncertain. The CDR3 loop spans 13 amino acids. The V gene lost 0 bases and the J gene lost 6 bases, with 8 bases spanning the gap. The germline V gene has CDR1 SGDLS and CDR2 YYNGEE. CDR3 coding DNA: TGTGCCAGCAGCGTAGAACAAGCCGATACGCAGTATTTT. It yields the protein CASSVEQADTQYF.

This clonotype was seen many times. The chain combines TRBV13 with TRBJ2-3, with D perhaps matching TRBD2 (7 bases). Looked up from germline, CDR1 is PRHDT and CDR2 is FYEKMQ (reference sequence). Deletions cut 5 bases from V and 5 bases from J, with 23 bases between. This CDR3 contains 17 residues. The CDR3 region is CASSPRRGGAPGDTQYF. CDR3 coding DNA: TGTGCCAGCAGCCCGCGAAGGGGGGGCGCCCCGGGAGATACGCAGTATTTT.